Shown below are 6 T cell receptor beta chains from a single sample sequenced in a study of OX40 agonist ivuxolimab in advanced cancers. Profiling relied on immunoSEQ multiplex PCR, and the TCRdb table lists in-frame clones only, not all of them. The sample lists tens of thousands of clones, approximately 86% occurring once. Sequencing was performed on CD4+ or CD8+ T cells sorted from blood, taken in a trial of the OX40 agonist ivuxolimab. Every receptor here comes from an adult with an advanced solid tumor such as melanoma, head and neck, liver or kidney cancer.

The CDR3 bases are TGTGCCAGCAGCCTACGGGCCCGGAACACTGAAGCTTTCTTT. Its translation: CASSLRARNTEAFF. This chain links TRBV14 with TRBJ1-1; no firm D call. The CDR3 spans 14 residues. V was shortened by 4 bases and J by 1 base, with 10 bases between the two germline ends. CDR1 SGHDN and CDR2 FVKESK come from the germline V gene.

The V call is TRBV4-2, the J call TRBJ2-2, with unresolved D. CDR3 length equals 14 residues. V was trimmed by 0 bases and J by 7 bases, leaving 9 bases between them. Germline V lookup: CDR1 LGHNA, CDR2 YNFKEQ. The CDR3 loop reads CASSQELTHGELFF. CDR3 bases: TGTGCCAGCAGCCAAGAGTTGACCCACGGGGAGCTGTTTTTT.

This clone was seen only once. The CDR3 sequence: CASSLETAQTQYF. In DNA, the CDR3 is TGTGCCAGCAGCCTGGAGACAGCCCAGACCCAGTACTTC. This sequence joins TRBV7-2 and TRBJ2-5, with D tentatively TRBD1 (5 bases). Looked up from germline, CDR1 is SGHTA and CDR2 is FQGNSA. This CDR3 region has 13 residues. Trimming removed 5 bases from V and 6 bases from J, with 13 bases in between.

The chain joins TRBV5-1 to TRBJ2-5, with 9 bases that match TRBD2. V lost 4 bases, J lost 4 bases, and 5 bases stayed unmatched. CDR1 is SGHRS, CDR2 YFSETQ, per germline. The CDR3 consists of 14 residues. CDR3 protein: CASSAGTSRETQYF. The CDR3 bases are TGCGCCAGCAGCGCCGGGACTAGCAGAGAGACCCAGTACTTC.

The chain is built from TRBV30 and TRBJ2-1; D not certain. The CDR3 is made up of 13 amino acids. Trimming took 3 bases from V and 0 from J, leaving 6 bases between them. From germline, CDR1 is GTSNPN and CDR2 SVGIG (reference sequence). DNA for the CDR3: TGTGCCTGGAGCCAGAGCTCCTACAATGAGCAGTTCTTC. Translated: CAWSQSSYNEQFF.

Only a few counts were recorded for this clone. The chain is built from TRBV2 and TRBJ1-2; 7 bases map to TRBD1. This CDR3 has 15 residues. CDR1 and CDR2 (germline): SNHLY, FYNNEI. Losses at the gene ends were 3 bases for V and 4 bases for J; bases not matched to a gene: 8. For the CDR3, the DNA is TGTGCCAGCAGTGACAGGGGGGCTCTAATCTATGGCTACACCTTC. Its translation is CASSDRGALIYGYTF.